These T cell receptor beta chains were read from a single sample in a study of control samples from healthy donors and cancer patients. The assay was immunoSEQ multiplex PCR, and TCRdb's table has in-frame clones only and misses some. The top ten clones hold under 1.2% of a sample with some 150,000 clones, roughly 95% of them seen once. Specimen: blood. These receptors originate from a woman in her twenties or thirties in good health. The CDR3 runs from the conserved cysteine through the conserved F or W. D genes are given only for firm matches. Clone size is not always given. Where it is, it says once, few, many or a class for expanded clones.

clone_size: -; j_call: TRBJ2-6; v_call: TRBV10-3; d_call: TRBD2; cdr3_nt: TGTGCCATCAGCGGCGGACTAGCGACCTCTGGGGCCAACGTCCTGACTTTC; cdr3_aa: CAISGGLATSGANVLTF
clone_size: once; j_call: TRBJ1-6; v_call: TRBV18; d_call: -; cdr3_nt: TGTGCCAGCTCACCAATTAGCTCCTATAATTCACCCCTCCACTTT; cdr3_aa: CASSPISSYNSPLHF
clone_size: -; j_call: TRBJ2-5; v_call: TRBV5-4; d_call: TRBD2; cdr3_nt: TGTGCCAGCAGCTTGAAGCTAGCGGGTCAAGAGACCCAGTACTTC; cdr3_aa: CASSLKLAGQETQYF
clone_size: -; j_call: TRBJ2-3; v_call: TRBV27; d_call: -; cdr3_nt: TGTGCCAGCAGTTTGTACGAGTCAACAGATACGCAGTATTTT; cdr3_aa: CASSLYESTDTQYF
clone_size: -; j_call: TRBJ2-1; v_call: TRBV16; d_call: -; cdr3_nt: TGTGCCAGCAGCCGGGCTATCGGCTCCTACAATGAGCAGTTCTTC; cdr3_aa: CASSRAIGSYNEQFF
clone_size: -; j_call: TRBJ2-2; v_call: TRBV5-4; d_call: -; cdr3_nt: TGTGCCAGCAGCTTGGGGGGAGTCGGGACCGGGGAGCTGTTTTTT; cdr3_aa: CASSLGGVGTGELFF
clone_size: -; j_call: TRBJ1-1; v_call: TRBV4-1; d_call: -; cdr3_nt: TGCGCCAGCAGCCAAGACAGAGCTTTGAACACTGAAGCTTTCTTT; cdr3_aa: CASSQDRALNTEAFF
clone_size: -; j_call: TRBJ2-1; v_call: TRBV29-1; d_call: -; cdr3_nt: TGCAGCGTGGAGGGCCTGTCCCTTAATGAGCAGTTCTTC; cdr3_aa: CSVEGLSLNEQFF
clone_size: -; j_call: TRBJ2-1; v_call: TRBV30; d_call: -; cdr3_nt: TGTGCCTGGAGCCCAGGGAGCTCCTACAATGAGCAGTTCTTC; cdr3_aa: CAWSPGSSYNEQFF
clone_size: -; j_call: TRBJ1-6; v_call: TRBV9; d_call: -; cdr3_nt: TGTGCCAGCAGCGGGGAACTCTATAATTCACCCCTCCACTTT; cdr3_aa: CASSGELYNSPLHF
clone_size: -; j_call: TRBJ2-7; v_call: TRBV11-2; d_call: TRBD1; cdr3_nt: TGTGCCAGCAGCCCAAGACAGGGGTATTACTACGAGCAGTACTTC; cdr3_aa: CASSPRQGYYYEQYF
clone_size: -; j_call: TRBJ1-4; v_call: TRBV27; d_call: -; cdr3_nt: TGTGCCAGCAGTTTACGGGGATCCGCCTATGAAAAACTGTTTTTT; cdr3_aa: CASSLRGSAYEKLFF
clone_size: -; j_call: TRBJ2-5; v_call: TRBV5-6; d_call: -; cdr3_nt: TGTGCCAGCAGCTTGCTCAGGGCCGAGACCCAGTACTTC; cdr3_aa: CASSLLRAETQYF
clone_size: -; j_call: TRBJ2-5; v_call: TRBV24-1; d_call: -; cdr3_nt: TGTGCCACCAGTGATCCGGGGGGCACTAGGTGGGAGACCCAGTACTTC; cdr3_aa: CATSDPGGTRWETQYF
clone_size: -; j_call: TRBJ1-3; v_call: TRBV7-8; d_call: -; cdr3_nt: TGTGCCAGCAGCCTTTCCGGGTCTCCCGAGGGTGGAAACACCATATATTTT; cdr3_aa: CASSLSGSPEGGNTIYF
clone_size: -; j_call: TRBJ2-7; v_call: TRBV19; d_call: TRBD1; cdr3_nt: TGTGCCAGTAGTCGTGGACAGGGCGGGTACGAGCAGTACTTC; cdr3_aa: CASSRGQGGYEQYF
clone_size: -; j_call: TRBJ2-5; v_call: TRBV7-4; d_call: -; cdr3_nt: TGTGCCAGCAGCCCACTCCGGGACCGCGGGTGGGAGACCCAGTACTTC; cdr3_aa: CASSPLRDRGWETQYF
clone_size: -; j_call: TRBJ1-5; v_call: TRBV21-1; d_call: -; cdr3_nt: TGTGCCAGCCTCCACTTGGGGGGACAGGGTACCAATCAGCCCCAGCATTTT; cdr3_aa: CASLHLGGQGTNQPQHF
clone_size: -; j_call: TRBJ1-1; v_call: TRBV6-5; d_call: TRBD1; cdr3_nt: TGTGCCAGCAGTAGGGACAGGGGGCGTAAGACTTTCTTT; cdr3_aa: CASSRDRGRKTFF
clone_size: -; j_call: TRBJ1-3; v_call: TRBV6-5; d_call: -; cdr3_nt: TGTGCCAGCAGTTACTCGACAGGTGGAAACACCATATATTTT; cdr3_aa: CASSYSTGGNTIYF
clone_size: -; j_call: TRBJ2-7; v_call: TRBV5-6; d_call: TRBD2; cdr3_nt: TGTGCCAGCAGCTATGGAGCGGGAGGGCCATACGAGCAGTACTTC; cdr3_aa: CASSYGAGGPYEQYF
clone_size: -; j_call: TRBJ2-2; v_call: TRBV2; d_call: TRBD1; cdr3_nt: TGTGCCAGCAGTCTGGGGACAGGGGTGACCACCGGGGAGCTGTTTTTT; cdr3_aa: CASSLGTGVTTGELFF
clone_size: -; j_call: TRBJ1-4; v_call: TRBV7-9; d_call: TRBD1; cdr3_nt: TGTGCCAGCAGCTTAGCGCAGGGGGCTCCTAGTGAAAAACTGTTTTTT; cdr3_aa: CASSLAQGAPSEKLFF
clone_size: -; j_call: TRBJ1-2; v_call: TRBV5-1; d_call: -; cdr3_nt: TGCGCCAGCAGCCCTCAGGGGTCCTATGGCTACACCTTC; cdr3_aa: CASSPQGSYGYTF
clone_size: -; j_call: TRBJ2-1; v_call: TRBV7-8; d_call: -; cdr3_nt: TGTGCCAGCAGCTTAGTCGGGGGATCCTACAATGAGCAGTTCTTC; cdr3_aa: CASSLVGGSYNEQFF
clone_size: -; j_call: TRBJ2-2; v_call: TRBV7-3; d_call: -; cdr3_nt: TGTGCCAGCAGCTTAGACAGGAGGGACGCGAACACCGGGGAGCTGTTTTTT; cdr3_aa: CASSLDRRDANTGELFF
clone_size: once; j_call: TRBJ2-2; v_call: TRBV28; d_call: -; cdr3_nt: TGTGCCAGCAGCTACAGGGTTGTCACCGGGGAGCTGTTTTTT; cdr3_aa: CASSYRVVTGELFF
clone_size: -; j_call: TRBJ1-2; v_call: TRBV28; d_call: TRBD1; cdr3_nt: TGTGCCAGCAGGCCCCCAGGGGACAGCTTTACTAACTATGGCTACACCTTC; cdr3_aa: CASRPPGDSFTNYGYTF
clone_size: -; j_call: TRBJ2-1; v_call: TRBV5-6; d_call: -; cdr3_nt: TGTGCCAGCAGCTTGCTAGGGGCCCTATACAATGAGCAGTTCTTC; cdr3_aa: CASSLLGALYNEQFF
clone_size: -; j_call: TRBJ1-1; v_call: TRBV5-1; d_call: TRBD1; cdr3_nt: TGCGCCAGCAGCCTGACAGGGGCTGAAGCTTTCTTT; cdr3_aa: CASSLTGAEAFF
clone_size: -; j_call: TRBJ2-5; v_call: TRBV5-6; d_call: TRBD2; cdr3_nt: TGTGCCAGCAGCTTGGTAGGACTAGCGGGACCAGAGACCCAGTACTTC; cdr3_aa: CASSLVGLAGPETQYF
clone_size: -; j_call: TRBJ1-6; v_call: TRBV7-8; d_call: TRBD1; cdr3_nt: TGTGCCAGCAGCTCTGGGACAGGGGTAAATTCACCCCTCCACTTT; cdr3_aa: CASSSGTGVNSPLHF
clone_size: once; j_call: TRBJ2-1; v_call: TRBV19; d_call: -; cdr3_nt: TGTGCCAGTAGTATGGTCGGGGGGCTCAACTACAATGAGCAGTTCTTC; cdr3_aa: CASSMVGGLNYNEQFF
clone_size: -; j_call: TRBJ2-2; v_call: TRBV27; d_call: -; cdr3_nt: TGTGCCAGCAAAACAGGGGAGGCCGGGGAGCTGTTTTTT; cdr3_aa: CASKTGEAGELFF
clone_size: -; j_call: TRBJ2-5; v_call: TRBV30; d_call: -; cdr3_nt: TGTGCCTGGAGTGTGGGACCCCAAGAGACCCAGTACTTC; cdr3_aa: CAWSVGPQETQYF
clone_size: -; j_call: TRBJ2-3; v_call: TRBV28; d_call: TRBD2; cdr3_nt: TGTGCCAGCAGTTTAAGTCCGGGGGGGGCAGATACGCAGTATTTT; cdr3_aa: CASSLSPGGADTQYF
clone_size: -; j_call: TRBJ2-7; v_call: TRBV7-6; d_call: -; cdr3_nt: TGTGCCAGCAGCTTAGAGACAGGAGGGATCTACGAGCAGTACTTC; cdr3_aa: CASSLETGGIYEQYF
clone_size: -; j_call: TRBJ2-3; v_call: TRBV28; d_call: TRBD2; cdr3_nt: TGTGCCAGCAGTTCACTAGCGGGTGGCGCAGATACGCAGTATTTT; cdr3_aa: CASSSLAGGADTQYF
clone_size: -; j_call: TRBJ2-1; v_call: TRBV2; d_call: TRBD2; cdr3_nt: TGTGCCAGCAGTGAAGTGCTAGCGGGAGGATATGAGCAGTTCTTC; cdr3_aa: CASSEVLAGGYEQFF
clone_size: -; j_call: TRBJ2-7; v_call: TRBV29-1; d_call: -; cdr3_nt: TGCAGCGTTGATACCCCCGACTACGAGCAGTACTTC; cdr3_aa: CSVDTPDYEQYF
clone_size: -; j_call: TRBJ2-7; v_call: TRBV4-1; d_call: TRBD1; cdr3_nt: TGCGCCAGCAGCCAAGAAGGCAGGGGGTTCTCCGAGCAGTACTTC; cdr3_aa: CASSQEGRGFSEQYF
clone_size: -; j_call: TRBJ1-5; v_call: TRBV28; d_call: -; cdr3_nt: TGTGCCAGCCACGCCGGGGGCGCGTATCAGCCCCAGCATTTT; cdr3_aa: CASHAGGAYQPQHF
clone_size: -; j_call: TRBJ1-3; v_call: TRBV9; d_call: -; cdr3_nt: TGTGCCAGCAGCGTAGACAGGGTGCCAAACACCATATATTTT; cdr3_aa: CASSVDRVPNTIYF
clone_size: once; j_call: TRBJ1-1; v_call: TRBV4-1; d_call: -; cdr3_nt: TGCGCCAGCAGCCAACCGGGACAGAACACTGAAGCTTTCTTT; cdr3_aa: CASSQPGQNTEAFF
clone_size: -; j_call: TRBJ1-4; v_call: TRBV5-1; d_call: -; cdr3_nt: TGCGCCAGCAGCTTGGCCGTTGGAGGGAGGGCTTCTAATGAAAAACTGTTTTTT; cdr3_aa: CASSLAVGGRASNEKLFF
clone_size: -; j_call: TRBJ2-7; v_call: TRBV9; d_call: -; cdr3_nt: TGTGCCAGCAGCGTAGCAGTAGAATCCTACGAGCAGTACTTC; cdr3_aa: CASSVAVESYEQYF